Detailed here is one TCR beta chain. In the original workflow: Using reference gene primer amplification, nucleated cell counts were estimated. Sequencing used immunoSEQ multiplex PCR; TCRdb keeps in-frame clones, though not all of them. The DNA was the basis for D and trimming; V, J and clone size are from that table. This sample has 120,000 or so clones, with 85% to 90% found just once. This sample was taken from a study of blood T cell repertoires in COVID-19. Study in general: Some COVID-19 samples were acute and others convalescent; all came from the United States, Italy and Spain.

CDR3 length equals 15 residues. CDR1 MGHDK and CDR2 SYGVNS come from the germline V gene. V was trimmed by 3 bases and J by 2 bases, leaving 11 bases between them. This chain uses TRBV25-1 with TRBJ2-1, with a tentative D call TRBD2 (6 bases). The receptor's source is a man over 45 with acute or convalescent COVID-19. Sequences were obtained from peripheral blood. The CDR3, as DNA: TGTGCCAGCAGTGAGGGAGGCGGAGCCTACAATGAGCAGTTCTTC. Translating gives CASSEGGGAYNEQFF.